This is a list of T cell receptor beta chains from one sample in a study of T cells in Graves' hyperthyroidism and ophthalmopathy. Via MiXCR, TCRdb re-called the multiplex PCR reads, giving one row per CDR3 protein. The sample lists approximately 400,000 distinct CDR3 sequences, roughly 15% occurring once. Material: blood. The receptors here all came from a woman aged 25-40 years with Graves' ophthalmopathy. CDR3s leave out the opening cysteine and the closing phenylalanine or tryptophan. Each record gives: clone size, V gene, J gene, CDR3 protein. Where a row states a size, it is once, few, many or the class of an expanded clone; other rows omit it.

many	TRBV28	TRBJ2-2	ASRRTPGTGNGELF
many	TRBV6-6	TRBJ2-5	ASSYHPPATQETQY
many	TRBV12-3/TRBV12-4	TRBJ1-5	ASTKLGSSNQPQH
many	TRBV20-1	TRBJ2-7	SARDRQGTYEQY
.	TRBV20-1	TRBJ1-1	SARGPLRAHTEPF
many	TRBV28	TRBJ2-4	ASSLPQGIAKNIQY
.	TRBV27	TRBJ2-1	ASSQEGLAGGSKF
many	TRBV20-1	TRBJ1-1	SAGLPTLGNTEAF
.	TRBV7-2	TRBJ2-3	AGGGGGSTDTQY
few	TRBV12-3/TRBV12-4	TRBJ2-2	ASSYVAGGITGELF